This TCR beta chain originates from a study of T cells in Graves' hyperthyroidism and ophthalmopathy. Diagnosis rested on symptoms, serum thyroxine and TRAb, thyroid ultrasound, and orbital computed tomography. Fresh peripheral blood, roughly 10 ml, was the source of the PBMCs. Study conclusions and caveats: The model's output predicted ophthalmopathy at a median of roughly seven months prior to onset.

Note on this clonotype: Its cognate antigen is unknown.

CDR3 size: 16 residues. Germline CDR1 and CDR2: LGHNA and YSLEER. J was trimmed by 3 bases and V by 0 bases; bases with no gene match: 5. Authors of the study amplified TCR beta CDR3 regions from RNA transcripts. HTBI primers drove first-round RT-PCR of the TCR CDR3. TCRdb redid the calling of the multiplex PCR reads with MiXCR, one entry per CDR3 protein. The table has fewer than 750,000 distinct CDR3 sequences, around 13% seen once. Sequencing was carried out using blood. J is TRBJ1-2 and V is TRBV4-3; 9 bases align to TRBD1. This TCR was sampled from a woman aged 50 to 60 with Graves' ophthalmopathy. CDR3 bases: TGCGCCAGCAGCCAAGATCGGACAGGGGCATACTATGGCTACACCTTC. Translation: CASSQDRTGAYYGYTF.